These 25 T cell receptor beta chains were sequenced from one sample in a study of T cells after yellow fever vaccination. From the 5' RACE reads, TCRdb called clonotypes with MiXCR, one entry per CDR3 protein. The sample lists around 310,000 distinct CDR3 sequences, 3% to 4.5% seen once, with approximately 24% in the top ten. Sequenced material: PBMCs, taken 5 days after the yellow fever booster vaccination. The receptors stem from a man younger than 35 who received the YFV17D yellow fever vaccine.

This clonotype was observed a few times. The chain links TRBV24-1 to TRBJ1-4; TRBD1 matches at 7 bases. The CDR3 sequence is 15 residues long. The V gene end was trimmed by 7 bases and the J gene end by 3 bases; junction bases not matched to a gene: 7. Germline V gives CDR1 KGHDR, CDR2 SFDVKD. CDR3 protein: CATRITGVPNEKLFF. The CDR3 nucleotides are TGTGCCACCAGGATCACAGGGGTACCTAATGAAAAACTGTTTTTT.

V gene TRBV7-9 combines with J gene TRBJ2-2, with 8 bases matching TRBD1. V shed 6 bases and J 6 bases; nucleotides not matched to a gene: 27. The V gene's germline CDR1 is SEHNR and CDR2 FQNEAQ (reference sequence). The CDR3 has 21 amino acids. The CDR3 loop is CASRGSKAGGSRETSAGELFF. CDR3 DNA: TGTGCCAGCAGGGGCAGTAAGGCAGGGGGCTCCCGGGAGACTTCGGCCGGGGAGCTGTTTTTT.

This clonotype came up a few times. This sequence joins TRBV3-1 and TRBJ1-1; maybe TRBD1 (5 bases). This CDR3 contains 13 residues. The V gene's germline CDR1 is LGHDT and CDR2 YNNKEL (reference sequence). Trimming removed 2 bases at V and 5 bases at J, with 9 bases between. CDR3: CASSQRAGTEAFF. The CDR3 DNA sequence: TGTGCCAGCAGCCAAAGGGCAGGGACTGAAGCTTTCTTT.

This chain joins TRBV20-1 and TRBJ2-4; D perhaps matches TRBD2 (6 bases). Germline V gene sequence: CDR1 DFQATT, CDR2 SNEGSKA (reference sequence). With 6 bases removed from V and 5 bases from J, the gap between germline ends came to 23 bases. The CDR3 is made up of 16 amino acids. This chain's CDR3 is CSASPPGLVFENIQYF. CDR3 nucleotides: TGCAGTGCCAGCCCTCCGGGACTTGTTTTCGAAAACATTCAGTACTTC.

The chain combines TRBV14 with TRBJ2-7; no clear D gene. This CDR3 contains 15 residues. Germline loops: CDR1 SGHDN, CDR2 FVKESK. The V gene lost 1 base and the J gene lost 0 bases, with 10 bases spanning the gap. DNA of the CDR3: TGTGCCAGCAGCCAAGTCGTCCGGCCCTCCTACGAGCAGTACTTC. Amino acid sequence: CASSQVVRPSYEQYF.

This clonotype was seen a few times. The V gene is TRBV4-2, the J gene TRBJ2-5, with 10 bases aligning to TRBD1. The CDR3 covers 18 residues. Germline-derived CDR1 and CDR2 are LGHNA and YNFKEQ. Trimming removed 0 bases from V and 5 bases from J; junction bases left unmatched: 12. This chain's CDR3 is CASSQDRGGTGDLETQYF. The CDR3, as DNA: TGTGCCAGCAGCCAAGATCGGGGGGGGACAGGGGACCTCGAGACCCAGTACTTC.

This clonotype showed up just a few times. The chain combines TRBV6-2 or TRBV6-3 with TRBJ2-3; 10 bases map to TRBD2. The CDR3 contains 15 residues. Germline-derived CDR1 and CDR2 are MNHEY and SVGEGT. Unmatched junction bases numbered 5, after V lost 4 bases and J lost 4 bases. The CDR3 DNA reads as TGTGCCAGCAGTTGGACTAGCGGCTTCCCAGATACGCAGTATTTT. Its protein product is CASSWTSGFPDTQYF.

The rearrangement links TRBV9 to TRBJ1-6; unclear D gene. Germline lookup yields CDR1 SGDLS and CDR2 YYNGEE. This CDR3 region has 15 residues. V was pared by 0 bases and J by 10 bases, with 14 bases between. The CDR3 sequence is CASSVAGSANSPLHF. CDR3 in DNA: TGTGCCAGCAGCGTAGCGGGGTCGGCGAACTCACCCCTCCACTTT.

CDR3 loop: CASSQPPVGHTEAFF. Written as DNA, the CDR3 is TGTGCCAGCAGCCAACCCCCCGTTGGACACACTGAAGCTTTCTTT. This sequence joins TRBV3-1 and TRBJ1-1; D is unresolved. Germline V CDR1 and CDR2: LGHDT, YNNKEL (reference sequence). The CDR3 has 15 amino acids. The ends were cut back, 2 bases at V and 3 bases at J, with 13 bases in the middle.

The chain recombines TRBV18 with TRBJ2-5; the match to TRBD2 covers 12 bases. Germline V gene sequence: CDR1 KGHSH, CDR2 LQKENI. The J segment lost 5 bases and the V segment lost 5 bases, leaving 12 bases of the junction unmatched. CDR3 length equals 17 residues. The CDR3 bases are TGTGCCAGCTCATCGGTCGGGACTAGCGGGCTAATTGAGACCCAGTACTTC. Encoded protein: CASSSVGTSGLIETQYF.

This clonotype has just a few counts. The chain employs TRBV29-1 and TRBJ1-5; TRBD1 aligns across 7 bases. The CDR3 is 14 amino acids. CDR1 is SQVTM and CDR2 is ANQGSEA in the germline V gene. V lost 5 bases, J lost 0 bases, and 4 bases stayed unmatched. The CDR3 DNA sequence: TGCAGCGTTACAACAGGGGATAGCAATCAGCCCCAGCATTTT. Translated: CSVTTGDSNQPQHF.

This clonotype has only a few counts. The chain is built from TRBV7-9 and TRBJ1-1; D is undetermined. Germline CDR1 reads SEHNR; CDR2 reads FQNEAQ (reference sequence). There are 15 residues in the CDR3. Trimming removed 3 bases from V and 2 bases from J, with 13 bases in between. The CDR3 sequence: CASSFIINRNTEAFF. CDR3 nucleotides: TGTGCCAGCAGCTTCATCATTAACAGAAACACTGAAGCTTTCTTT.

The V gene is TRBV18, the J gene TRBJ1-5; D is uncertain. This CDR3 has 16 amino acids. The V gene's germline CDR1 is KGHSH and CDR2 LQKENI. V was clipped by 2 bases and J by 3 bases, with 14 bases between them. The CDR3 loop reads CASSPRSPGNNQPQHF. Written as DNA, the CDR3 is TGTGCCAGCTCACCAAGGAGTCCCGGTAACAATCAGCCCCAGCATTTT. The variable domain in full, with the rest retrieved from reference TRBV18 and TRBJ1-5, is NAGVMQNPRHLVRRRGQEARLRCSPMKGHSHVYWYRQLPEEGLKFMVYLQKENIIDESGMPKERFSAEFPKEGPSILRIQQVVRGDSAAYFCASSPRSPGNNQPQHFGDGTRLSIL.

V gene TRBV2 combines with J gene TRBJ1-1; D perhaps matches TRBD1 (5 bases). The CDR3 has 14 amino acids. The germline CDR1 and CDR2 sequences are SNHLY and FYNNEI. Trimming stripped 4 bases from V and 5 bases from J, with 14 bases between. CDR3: CASSVSRVGTEAFF. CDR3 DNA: TGTGCCAGCAGTGTGAGCAGGGTGGGAACTGAAGCTTTCTTT.

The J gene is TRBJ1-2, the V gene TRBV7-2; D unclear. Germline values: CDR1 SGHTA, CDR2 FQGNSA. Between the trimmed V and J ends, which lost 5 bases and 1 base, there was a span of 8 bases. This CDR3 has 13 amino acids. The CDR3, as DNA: TGTGCCAGCAGCCAGGACCTTAACTATGGCTACACCTTC. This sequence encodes CASSQDLNYGYTF.

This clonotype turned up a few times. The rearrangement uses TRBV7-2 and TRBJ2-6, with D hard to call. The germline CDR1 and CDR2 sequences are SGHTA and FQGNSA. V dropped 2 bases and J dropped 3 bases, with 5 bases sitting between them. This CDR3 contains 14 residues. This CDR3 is CASSLFGGANVLTF. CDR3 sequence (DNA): TGTGCCAGCAGCTTATTCGGTGGGGCCAACGTCCTGACTTTC.

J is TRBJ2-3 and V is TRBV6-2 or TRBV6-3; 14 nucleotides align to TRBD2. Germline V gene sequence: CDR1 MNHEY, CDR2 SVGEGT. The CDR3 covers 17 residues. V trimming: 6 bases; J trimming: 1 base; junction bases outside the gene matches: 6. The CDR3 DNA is TGTGCCAGCAGCCTACTGACTAGCGGGGGGGGCACAGATACGCAGTATTTT. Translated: CASSLLTSGGGTDTQYF.

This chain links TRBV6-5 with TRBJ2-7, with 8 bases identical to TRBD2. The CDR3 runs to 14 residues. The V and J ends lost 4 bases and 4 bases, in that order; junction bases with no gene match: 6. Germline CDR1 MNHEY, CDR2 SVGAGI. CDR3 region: CASSSTGTRYEQYF. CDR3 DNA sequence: TGTGCCAGCAGTTCCACCGGGACTAGGTACGAGCAGTACTTC.

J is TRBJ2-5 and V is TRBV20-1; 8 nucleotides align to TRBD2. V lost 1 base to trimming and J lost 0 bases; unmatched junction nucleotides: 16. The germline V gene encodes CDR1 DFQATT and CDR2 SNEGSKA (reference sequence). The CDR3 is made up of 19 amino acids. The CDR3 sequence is CSARAPLGVAGKYQETQYF. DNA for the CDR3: TGCAGTGCTAGAGCTCCCTTGGGGGTAGCGGGGAAGTACCAAGAGACCCAGTACTTC.

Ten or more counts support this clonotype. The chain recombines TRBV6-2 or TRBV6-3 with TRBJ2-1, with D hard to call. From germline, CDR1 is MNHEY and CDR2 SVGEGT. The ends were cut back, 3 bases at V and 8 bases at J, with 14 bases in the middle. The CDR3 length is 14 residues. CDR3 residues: CASSYEPDWYEQFF. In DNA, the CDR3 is TGTGCCAGCAGTTATGAGCCAGATTGGTATGAGCAGTTCTTC.

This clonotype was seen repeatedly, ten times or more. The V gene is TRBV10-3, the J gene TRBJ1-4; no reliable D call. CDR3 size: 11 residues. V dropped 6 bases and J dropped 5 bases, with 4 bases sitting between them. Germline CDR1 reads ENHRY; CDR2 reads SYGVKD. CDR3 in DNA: TGTGCCATCAGAGACAATGAAAAACTGTTTTTT. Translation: CAIRDNEKLFF.

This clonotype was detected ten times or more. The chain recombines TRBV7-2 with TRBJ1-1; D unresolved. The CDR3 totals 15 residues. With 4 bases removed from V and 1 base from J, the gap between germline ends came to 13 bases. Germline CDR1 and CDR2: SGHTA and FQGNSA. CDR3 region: CASSSPRSRNTEAFF. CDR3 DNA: TGTGCCAGCAGCTCGCCCCGAAGTCGGAACACTGAAGCTTTCTTT.

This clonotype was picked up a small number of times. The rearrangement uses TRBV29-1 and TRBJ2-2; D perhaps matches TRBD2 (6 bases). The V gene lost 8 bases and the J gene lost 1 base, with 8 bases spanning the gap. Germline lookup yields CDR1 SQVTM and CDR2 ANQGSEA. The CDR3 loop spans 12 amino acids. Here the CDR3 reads CSYGGNTGELFF. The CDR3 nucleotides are TGCAGCTACGGGGGGAACACCGGGGAGCTGTTTTTT.

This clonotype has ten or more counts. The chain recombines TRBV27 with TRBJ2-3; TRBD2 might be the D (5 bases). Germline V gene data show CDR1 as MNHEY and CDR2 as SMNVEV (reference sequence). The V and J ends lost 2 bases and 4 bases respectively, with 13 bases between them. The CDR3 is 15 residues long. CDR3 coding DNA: TGTGCCAGCAGTTTAATGCTTGGGAGCGCAGATACGCAGTATTTT. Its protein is CASSLMLGSADTQYF.

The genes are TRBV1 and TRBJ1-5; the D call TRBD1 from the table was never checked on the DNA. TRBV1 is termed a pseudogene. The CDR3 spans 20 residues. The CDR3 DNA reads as TGCACCAGCAGCCAAGACCAGGCCGGGACAGCGCTCTATAGCAATCAGCCCCAGCATTTT. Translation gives CTSSQDQAGTALYSNQPQHF.